This TCR beta chain was documented in a study of blood T cell repertoires in COVID-19. Study context: There were acute and convalescent COVID-19 samples, and they came from the United States, Italy and Spain. PBMCs, B-cell-depleted T cells, or T cells provided the cDNA or gDNA that made up the material.

CDR1 and CDR2 from the germline V gene are SEHNR and FQNEAQ (reference sequence). This CDR3 comprises 16 residues. J was trimmed by 5 bases and V by 4 bases; bases with no gene match: 12. Methods used by the authors: Amplification of reference gene primers was used by the study to estimate nucleated cell counts. TCRdb keeps only in-frame clones here, not all; method: immunoSEQ multiplex PCR. V and J calls plus clone size are reproduced from that table; the DNA served to infer D and trimming. This sample yields a few hundred thousand clones, of which around 82% are seen a single time; around 7.7% belongs to the top ten.

The TCR was taken from a woman aged 70-85 years with acute or convalescent COVID-19. V usage is TRBV7-9 and J usage is TRBJ2-7; TRBD1 matches 9 bases. Sequencing was carried out using peripheral blood. CDR3 amino acids: CASSSTGTGRSHEQYF. The CDR3 DNA reads TGTGCCAGCAGCTCAACCGGGACAGGGAGAAGCCACGAGCAGTACTTC.